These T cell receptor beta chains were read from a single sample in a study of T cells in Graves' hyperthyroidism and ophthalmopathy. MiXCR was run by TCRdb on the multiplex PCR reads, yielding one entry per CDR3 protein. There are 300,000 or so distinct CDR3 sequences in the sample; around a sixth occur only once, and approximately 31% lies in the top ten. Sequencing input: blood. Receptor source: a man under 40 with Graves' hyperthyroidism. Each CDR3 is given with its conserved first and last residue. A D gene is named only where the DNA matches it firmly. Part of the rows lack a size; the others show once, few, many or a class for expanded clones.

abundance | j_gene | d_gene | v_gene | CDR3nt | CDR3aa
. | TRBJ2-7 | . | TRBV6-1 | TGTGCCAGCAGAGGAGGGTTGTACGAGCGGTACTTC | CASRGGLYERYF
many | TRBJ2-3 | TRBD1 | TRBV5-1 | TGCGCCAGCAGCTTAGTCACAGGGGCACTCACAGATACGCAGTATTTT | CASSLVTGALTDTQYF
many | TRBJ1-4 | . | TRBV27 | TGTGCCAGCAGTGCCTCCGGGACCGTCTATGAAAAACTGTTTTTT | CASSASGTVYEKLFF
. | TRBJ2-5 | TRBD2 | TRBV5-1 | TGCGCCAGCAGCCGTATACTAGCGGGATCAGAGACCCAGTACTTC | CASSRILAGSETQYF
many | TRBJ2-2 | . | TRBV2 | TGTGCCAGCAGTGGGGGGACACTGAACACCGGGGAGCTGTTTTTT | CASSGGTLNTGELFF
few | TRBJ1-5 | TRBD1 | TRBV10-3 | TGTGCCATCAGTGCAACGCAGGGGGCTTCCGTCCAGCCCCAGCATTTT | CAISATQGASVQPQHF
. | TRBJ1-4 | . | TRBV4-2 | TGTGCCAGCAGCCAAGATATGGGGGTTAGTGAAAAACTGTTTTTT | CASSQDMGVSEKLFF
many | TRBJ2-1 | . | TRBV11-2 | TGTGCCAGCAGCCCCACGTTGGGGCGCCGAGGAAGGAATGAGCAGTTCTTC | CASSPTLGRRGRNEQFF
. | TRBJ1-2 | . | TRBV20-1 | TGCAGTCTCAACCCTAGGGTTCGGGCAGACTATGGCTACACCTTC | CSLNPRVRADYGYTF
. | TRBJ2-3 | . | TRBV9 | TGTGCCAGCAGCGAGACACCTCTAGCTGCAGATACGCAGTATTTT | CASSETPLAADTQYF
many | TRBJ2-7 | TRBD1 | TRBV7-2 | TGTGCCAGCAGCTGGGACAGACCCTACGAGCAGTACTTC | CASSWDRPYEQYF
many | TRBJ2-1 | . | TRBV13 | TGTGCCAGCAGCCCACCGCCGACCCATCCAGGGAGGGAGCAGTTCTTC | CASSPPPTHPGREQFF
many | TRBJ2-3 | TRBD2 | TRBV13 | TGTGCCAGCAGCGGACGGGAGGAAACAACAGATACGCAGTATTTT | CASSGREETTDTQYF
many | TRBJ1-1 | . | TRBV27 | TGTGCCAGCAGCCCGGAACCGGGGCTAGGGGCTTTCTTT | CASSPEPGLGAFF
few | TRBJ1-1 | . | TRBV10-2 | TGCGCCAGCAGAGGGGACCGCTACACTGAAGCTTTCTTT | CASRGDRYTEAFF
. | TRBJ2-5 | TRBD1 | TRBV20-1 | TGCAGTGCAAAAGAGCCAGGGGGCTTGGAGACCCAGTACTTC | CSAKEPGGLETQYF
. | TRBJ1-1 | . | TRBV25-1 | TGTGCCAGCAGTGAATCCTACACAGGGACTGAAGCTTTCTTT | CASSESYTGTEAFF
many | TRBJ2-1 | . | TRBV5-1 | TGCGCCAGCAGCGTCCGGGACGGATACAATGAGCAGTTCTTC | CASSVRDGYNEQFF
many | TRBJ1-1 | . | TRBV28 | TGTGCCAGCAGTTTATCCCACGGCTCTGAAGCTTTCTTT | CASSLSHGSEAFF
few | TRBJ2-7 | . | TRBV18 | TGTGCCAGCTCACCACTGGGGAGCGGGGAGCAGTACTTC | CASSPLGSGEQYF
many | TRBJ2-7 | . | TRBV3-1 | TGTGCCAGCAGCCAAGAGGGGGTACCCGGGCAGTACTTC | CASSQEGVPGQYF
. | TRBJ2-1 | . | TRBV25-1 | TGTGCCAGCAGTGAACCCGCCAGCGACAATGAGCAGTTCTTC | CASSEPASDNEQFF
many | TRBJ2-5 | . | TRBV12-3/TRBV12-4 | TGTGCCAGCAGCCCTACTAGCCGAGAGACCCAGTACTTC | CASSPTSRETQYF
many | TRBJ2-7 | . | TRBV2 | TGTGCCAGCGGGGCCGGGGAGGTGTGGGAGCAGTACTTC | CASGAGEVWEQYF
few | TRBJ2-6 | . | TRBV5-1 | TGCGCCAGCAGCTTAACTGCCGGGGCCAACGTCCTGACTTTC | CASSLTAGANVLTF
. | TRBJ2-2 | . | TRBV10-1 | TGCGCCAGCAGTGACTCCTCTCGACACTCCGGGGAGCTGTTTTTT | CASSDSSRHSGELFF
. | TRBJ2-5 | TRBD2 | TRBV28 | TGTGCCAGCAGTTCCCCTGCGGGAGGCACGGAGACCCAGTACTTC | CASSSPAGGTETQYF
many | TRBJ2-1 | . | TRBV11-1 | TGTGCCAGCAGCTTCCCCTCGGGGGCACCAGGGCAGTTCTTC | CASSFPSGAPGQFF
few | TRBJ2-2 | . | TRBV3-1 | TGTGCCAGCAGCCAAAGGATCGGGGAGCTGTTTTTT | CASSQRIGELFF
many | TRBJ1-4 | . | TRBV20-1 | TGCAGTGCTCCCTCAGCTCCTTGGGGCCGAGGGGAAAAACTGTTTTTT | CSAPSAPWGRGEKLFF
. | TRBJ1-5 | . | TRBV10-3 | TGTGCCATCAGGTGGGAGGAGAATCAGCCCCAGCATTTT | CAIRWEENQPQHF
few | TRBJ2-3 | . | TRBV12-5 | TGTGCTAGTGGTCTTTCAGCCGACAGTAGCACAGATACGCAGTATTTT | CASGLSADSSTDTQYF
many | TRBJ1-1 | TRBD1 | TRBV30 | TGTGCCTGGAGTGTTAACCGGGACAGGCCCTTCTTT | CAWSVNRDRPFF
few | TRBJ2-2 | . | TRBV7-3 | TGTGCCAGCACCTATAGCCCGAACACCGGGGAGCTGTTTTTT | CASTYSPNTGELFF
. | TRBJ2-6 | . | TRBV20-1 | TGCAGTGCTAGAGGAGGCAGCCCAAGCTCTGGGGCCAACGTCCTGACTTTC | CSARGGSPSSGANVLTF
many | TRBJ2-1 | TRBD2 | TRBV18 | TGTGCCAGCTCACCACTGACTAGCGGGGGCGGAGATGAGCAGTTCTTC | CASSPLTSGGGDEQFF
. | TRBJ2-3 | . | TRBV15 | TGTGCCACCAGCAGCCGGGACACCCTTTATTGGGGCAATCAGCCCCAGTATTTT | CATSSRDTLYWGNQPQYF
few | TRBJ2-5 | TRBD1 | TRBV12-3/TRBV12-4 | TGTGCCAGCAGTTCGGGGACAGGGGTTGAGACCCAGTACTTC | CASSSGTGVETQYF
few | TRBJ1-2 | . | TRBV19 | TGTGCCAGTAGTATAGATTCTCGAGGGAATGGCTACACCTTC | CASSIDSRGNGYTF
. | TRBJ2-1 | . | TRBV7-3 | TGTGCCAGCAGCTTAATGGCGGGAAGCTCCTACAATGAGCAGTTCTTC | CASSLMAGSSYNEQFF
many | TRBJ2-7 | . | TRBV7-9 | TGTGCCAGCAGCCCCTTGGTTGGCGAGCAGTACTTC | CASSPLVGEQYF
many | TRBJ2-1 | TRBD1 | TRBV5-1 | TGCGCCAGCAGCTTGTTCTTTCGGGACAGGGGGCGAGATGAGCAGTTCTTC | CASSLFFRDRGRDEQFF
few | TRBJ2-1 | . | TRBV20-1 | TGCAGTGCCGGCTACAATGAGCAGTTCTTC | CSAGYNEQFF
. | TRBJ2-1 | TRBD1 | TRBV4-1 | TGCGCCAGCAGCCTCCGACAGGGGAAGGATGAGCAGTTCTTC | CASSLRQGKDEQFF
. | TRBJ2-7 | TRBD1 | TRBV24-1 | TGTGCCACCAGTGACCCGACAGGGATCGAGCGGTACTTC | CATSDPTGIERYF
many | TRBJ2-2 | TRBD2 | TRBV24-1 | TGTGCCACCAGTTCCCCGACTAGCGGGGCGAACACCGGGGAGCTGTTTTTT | CATSSPTSGANTGELFF
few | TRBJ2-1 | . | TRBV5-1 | TGCGCCAGCAGCTTTAGGGCTAGCTGGCATATTCGGCCGTACAATGAGCAGTTCTTC | CASSFRASWHIRPYNEQFF
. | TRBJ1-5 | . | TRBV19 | TGTGCCAGTAGTGTCCACCCTGGCAGGGCAGATAGCAATCAGCCCCAGCATTTT | CASSVHPGRADSNQPQHF
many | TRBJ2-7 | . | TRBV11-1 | TGTGCCAGCAGCCTAAACGGGCCTCGGGGTGGCTACGAGCAGTACTTC | CASSLNGPRGGYEQYF
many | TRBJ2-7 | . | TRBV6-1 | TGTGCCAGCAGTTGGCGGAGGAGCTCCTACGAGCAGTACTTC | CASSWRRSSYEQYF
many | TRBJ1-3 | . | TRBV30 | TGTGCCTGGAGTGTACGCAGGCATAGCGGAAACACCATATATTTT | CAWSVRRHSGNTIYF
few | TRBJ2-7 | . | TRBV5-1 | TGCGCCAGCAGCTCTACAAACTACGAGCAGTACTTC | CASSSTNYEQYF
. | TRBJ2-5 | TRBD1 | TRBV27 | TGTGCCAGCGAGGACAGGGGAGGAGGGACCCAGTACTTC | CASEDRGGGTQYF
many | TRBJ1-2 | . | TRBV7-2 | TGTGCCAGCAGCTTACCAGGGCGTGGGGGCTACACCTTC | CASSLPGRGGYTF
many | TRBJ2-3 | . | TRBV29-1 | TGCAGCGTTGAAGGCTTACGGCGAAGGGATACGCAGTATTTT | CSVEGLRRRDTQYF